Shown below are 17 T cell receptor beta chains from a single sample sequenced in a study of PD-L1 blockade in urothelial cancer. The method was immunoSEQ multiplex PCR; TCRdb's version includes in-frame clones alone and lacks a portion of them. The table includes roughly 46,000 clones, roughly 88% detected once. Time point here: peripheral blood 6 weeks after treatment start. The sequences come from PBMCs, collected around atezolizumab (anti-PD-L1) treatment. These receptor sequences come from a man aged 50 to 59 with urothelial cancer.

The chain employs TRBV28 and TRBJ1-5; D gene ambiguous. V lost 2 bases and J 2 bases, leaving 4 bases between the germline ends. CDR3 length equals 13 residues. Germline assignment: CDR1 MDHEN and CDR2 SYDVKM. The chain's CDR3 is CASSLIGNQPQHF. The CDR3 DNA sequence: TGTGCCAGCAGTTTAATCGGCAATCAGCCCCAGCATTTT.

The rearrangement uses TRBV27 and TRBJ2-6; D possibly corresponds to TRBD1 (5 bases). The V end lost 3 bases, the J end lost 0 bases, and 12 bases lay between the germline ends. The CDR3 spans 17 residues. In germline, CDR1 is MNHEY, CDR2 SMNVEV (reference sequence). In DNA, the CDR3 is TGTGCCAGCAGTTTCCCCCCGACAGTCTCTGGGGCCAACGTCCTGACTTTC. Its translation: CASSFPPTVSGANVLTF.

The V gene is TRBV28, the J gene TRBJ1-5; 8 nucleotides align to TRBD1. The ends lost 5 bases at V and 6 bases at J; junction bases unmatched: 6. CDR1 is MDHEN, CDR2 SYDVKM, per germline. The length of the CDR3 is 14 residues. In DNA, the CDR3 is TGTGCCAGCAGTCCCACAGGGGGAGGTCAGCCCCAGCATTTT. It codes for CASSPTGGGQPQHF.

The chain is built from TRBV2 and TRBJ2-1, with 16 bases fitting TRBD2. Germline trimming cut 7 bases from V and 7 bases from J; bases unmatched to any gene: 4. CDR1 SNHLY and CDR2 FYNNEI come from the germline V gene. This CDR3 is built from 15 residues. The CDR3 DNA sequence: TGTGCCAGCATCCCGGGACTAGCGGGGGGGAATGAGCAGTTCTTC. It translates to CASIPGLAGGNEQFF. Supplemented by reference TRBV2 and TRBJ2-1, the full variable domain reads EPEVTQTPSHQVTQMGQEVILRCVPISNHLYFYWYRQILGQKVEFLVSFYNNEISEKSEIFDDQFSVERPDGSNFTLKIRSTKLEDSAMYFCASIPGLAGGNEQFFGPGTRLTVL.

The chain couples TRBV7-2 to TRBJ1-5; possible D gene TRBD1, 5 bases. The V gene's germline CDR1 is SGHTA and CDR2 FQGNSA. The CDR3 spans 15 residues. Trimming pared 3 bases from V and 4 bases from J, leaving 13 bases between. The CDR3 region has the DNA TGTGCCAGCAGCTTGTCCGGGGGTAATAATCAGCCCCAGCATTTT. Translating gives CASSLSGGNNQPQHF.

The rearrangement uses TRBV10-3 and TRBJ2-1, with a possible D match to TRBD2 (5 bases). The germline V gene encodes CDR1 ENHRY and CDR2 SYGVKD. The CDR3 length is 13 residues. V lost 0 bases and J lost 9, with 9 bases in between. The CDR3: CAISESIRGEQFF. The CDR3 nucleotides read TGTGCCATCAGTGAGTCGATTCGGGGTGAGCAGTTCTTC.

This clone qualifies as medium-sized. CDR3 region: CASSAWSDTEAFF. The CDR3 bases are TGTGCCAGCAGCGCCTGGTCGGACACTGAAGCTTTCTTT. V and J are TRBV9 and TRBJ1-1; D gene ambiguous. Germline values: CDR1 SGDLS, CDR2 YYNGEE. This CDR3 contains 13 residues. The V gene lost 3 bases and the J gene lost 3 bases, with 9 bases spanning the gap.

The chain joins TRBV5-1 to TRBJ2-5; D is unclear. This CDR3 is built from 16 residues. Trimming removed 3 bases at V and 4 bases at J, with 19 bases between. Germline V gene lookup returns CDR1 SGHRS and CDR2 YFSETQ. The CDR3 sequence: CASSSTLEKTGETQYF. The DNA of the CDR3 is TGCGCCAGCAGCTCAACCCTAGAGAAAACTGGAGAGACCCAGTACTTC.

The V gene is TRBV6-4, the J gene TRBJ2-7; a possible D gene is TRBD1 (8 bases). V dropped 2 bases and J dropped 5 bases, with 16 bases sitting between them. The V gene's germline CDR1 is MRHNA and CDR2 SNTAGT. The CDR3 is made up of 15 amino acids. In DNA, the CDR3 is TGTGCCAGCAGTGACGGACAGGGAGGGCTAGACGAGCAGTACTTC. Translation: CASSDGQGGLDEQYF.

CDR3 nucleotides: TGCGCCAGCAGTATAGCCGGGACTAGCGGGGGGGCCTACGAGCAGTACTTC. Protein sequence: CASSIAGTSGGAYEQYF. The chain employs TRBV10-2 and TRBJ2-7; 16 bases match TRBD2. CDR3 size: 17 residues. From germline, CDR1 is WSHSY and CDR2 SAAADI. The J segment lost 2 bases and the V segment lost 5 bases, leaving 6 bases of the junction unmatched.

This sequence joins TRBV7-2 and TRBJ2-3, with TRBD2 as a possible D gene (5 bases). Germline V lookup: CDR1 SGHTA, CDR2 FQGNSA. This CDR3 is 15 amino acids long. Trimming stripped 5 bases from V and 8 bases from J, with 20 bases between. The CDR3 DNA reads TGTGCCAGCAGCGAGGACCACTCGGGGTTGGGTACGCAGTATTTT. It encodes CASSEDHSGLGTQYF.

This CDR3 is CASSPVGGTNEKLFF. CDR3 DNA: TGTGCCAGCAGTCCCGTCGGAGGGACTAATGAAAAACTGTTTTTT. The chain combines TRBV27 with TRBJ1-4; D gene ambiguous. The ends were cut back, 5 bases at V and 2 bases at J, with 12 bases in the middle. CDR3 length equals 15 residues. CDR1 is MNHEY and CDR2 is SMNVEV in the germline V gene (reference sequence).

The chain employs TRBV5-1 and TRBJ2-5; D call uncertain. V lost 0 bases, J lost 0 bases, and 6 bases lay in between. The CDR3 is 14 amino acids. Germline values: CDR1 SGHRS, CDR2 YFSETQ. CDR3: CASSLAGYQETQYF. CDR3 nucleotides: TGCGCCAGCAGCTTGGCAGGATACCAAGAGACCCAGTACTTC.

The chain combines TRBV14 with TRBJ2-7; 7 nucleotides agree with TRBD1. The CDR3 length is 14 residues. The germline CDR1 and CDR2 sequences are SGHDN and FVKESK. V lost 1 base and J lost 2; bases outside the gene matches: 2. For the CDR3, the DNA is TGTGCCAGCAGCCAAGGGGACAGCACCTACGAGCAGTACTTC. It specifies CASSQGDSTYEQYF. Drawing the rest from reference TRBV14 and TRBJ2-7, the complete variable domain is EAGVTQFPSHSVIEKGQTVTLRCDPISGHDNLYWYRRVMGKEIKFLLHFVKESKQDESGMPNNRFLAERTGGTYSTLKVQPAELEDSGVYFCASSQGDSTYEQYFGPGTRLTVT.

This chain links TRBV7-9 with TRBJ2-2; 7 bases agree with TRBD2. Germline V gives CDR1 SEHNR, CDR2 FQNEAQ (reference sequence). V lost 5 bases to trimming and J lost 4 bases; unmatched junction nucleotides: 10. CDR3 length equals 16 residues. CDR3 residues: CASSPLAGAITGELFF. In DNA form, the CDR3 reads TGTGCCAGCAGCCCGTTAGCGGGCGCAATCACCGGGGAGCTGTTTTTT. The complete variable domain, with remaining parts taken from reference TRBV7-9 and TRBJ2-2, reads DTGVSQNPRHKITKRGQNVTFRCDPISEHNRLYWYRQTLGQGPEFLTYFQNEAQLEKSRLLSDRFSAERPKGSFSTLEIQRTEQGDSAMYLCASSPLAGAITGELFFGEGSRLTVL.

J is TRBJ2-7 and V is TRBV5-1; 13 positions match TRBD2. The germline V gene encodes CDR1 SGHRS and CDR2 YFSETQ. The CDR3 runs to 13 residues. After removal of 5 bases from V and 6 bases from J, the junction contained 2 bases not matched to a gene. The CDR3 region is CASRLAGGLEQYF. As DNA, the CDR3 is TGCGCCAGCAGACTAGCGGGGGGGCTCGAGCAGTACTTC.

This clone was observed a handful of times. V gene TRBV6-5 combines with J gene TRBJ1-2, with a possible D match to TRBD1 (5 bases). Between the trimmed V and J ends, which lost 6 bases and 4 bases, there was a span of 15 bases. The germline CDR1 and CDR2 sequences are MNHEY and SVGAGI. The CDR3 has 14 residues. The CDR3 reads CASSSTRVAYGYTF. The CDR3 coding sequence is TGTGCCAGCAGCTCAACCAGGGTAGCCTATGGCTACACCTTC.